These T cell receptor beta chains were read from a single sample in a study of blood T cells in healthy people across ages. TCRdb re-derived calls from the 5' RACE reads in MiXCR, one entry per CDR3 protein. Of around 870,000 distinct CDR3 sequences in the sample, 25% to 35% were seen once. The sample was blood. The receptors come from an elderly woman in good health. Each CDR3 is given with its conserved first and last residue. The D gene is left open where the match is weak. Some rows have no size entry. The others give once, few or many, or a class for an expanded clone.

CDR3 protein: CASSYSTRPNSGANVLTF; CDR3 DNA: TGTGCCAGCAGTTACTCAACTAGACCGAACTCTGGGGCCAACGTCCTGACTTTC; J gene: TRBJ2-6; D gene: .; clone size: few; V gene: TRBV6-5
CDR3 protein: CASSSDRGRKNGYTF; CDR3 DNA: TGTGCCAGCAGCTCCGACAGGGGGCGAAAGAATGGCTACACCTTC; J gene: TRBJ1-2; D gene: TRBD1; clone size: many; V gene: TRBV5-8
CDR3 protein: CASTQGKTGELFF; CDR3 DNA: TGTGCCAGCACACAGGGAAAAACCGGGGAGTTGTTTTTT; J gene: TRBJ2-2; D gene: .; clone size: .; V gene: TRBV9
CDR3 protein: CASRPGTATDTQYF; CDR3 DNA: TGTGCCAGTAGACCCGGGACAGCCACAGATACGCAGTATTTT; J gene: TRBJ2-3; D gene: TRBD1; clone size: .; V gene: TRBV19
CDR3 protein: CASSGLSGSQYF; CDR3 DNA: TGCGCCAGCAGTGGCCTCTCGGGGTCGCAGTATTTT; J gene: TRBJ2-3; D gene: .; clone size: few; V gene: TRBV10-2
CDR3 protein: CASSRLAGGYTDTQYF; CDR3 DNA: TGTGCCAGCAGTCGACTAGCGGGGGGGTACACAGATACGCAGTATTTT; J gene: TRBJ2-3; D gene: TRBD2; clone size: many; V gene: TRBV27
CDR3 protein: CAISDKRELGTDTQYF; CDR3 DNA: TGTGCCATCAGTGACAAGCGGGAGTTGGGCACAGATACGCAGTATTTT; J gene: TRBJ2-3; D gene: TRBD2; clone size: .; V gene: TRBV10-3
CDR3 protein: CASSLSGGDTGELFF; CDR3 DNA: TGTGCCAGCAGTTTGAGCGGGGGGGACACCGGGGAGCTGTTTTTT; J gene: TRBJ2-2; D gene: TRBD2; clone size: few; V gene: TRBV6-6
CDR3 protein: CASSERASGGVGTQYF; CDR3 DNA: TGTGCCAGCAGTGAAAGGGCTAGCGGGGGGGTTGGTACGCAGTATTTT; J gene: TRBJ2-3; D gene: TRBD2; clone size: .; V gene: TRBV2
CDR3 protein: CASSQVRGIGGETQYF; CDR3 DNA: TGCGCCAGCAGCCAAGTAAGAGGGATCGGCGGAGAGACCCAGTACTTC; J gene: TRBJ2-5; D gene: .; clone size: many; V gene: TRBV4-3
CDR3 protein: CSARGGSGGSYNEQFF; CDR3 DNA: TGCAGTGCTAGAGGAGGTAGCGGGGGCTCCTACAATGAGCAGTTCTTC; J gene: TRBJ2-1; D gene: TRBD2; clone size: .; V gene: TRBV20-1
CDR3 protein: CSARKLDGWSEQFF; CDR3 DNA: TGCAGTGCTAGAAAGCTAGATGGCTGGAGTGAGCAGTTCTTC; J gene: TRBJ2-1; D gene: .; clone size: many; V gene: TRBV20-1
CDR3 protein: CASSQDGRENTEAFF; CDR3 DNA: TGTGCCAGCAGCCAAGACGGGCGGGAAAACACTGAAGCTTTCTTT; J gene: TRBJ1-1; D gene: .; clone size: .; V gene: TRBV4-2
CDR3 protein: CASSLVPGGANEKLFF; CDR3 DNA: TGTGCCAGCAGCTTAGTCCCGGGGGGCGCGAATGAAAAACTGTTTTTT; J gene: TRBJ1-4; D gene: .; clone size: .; V gene: TRBV7-9
CDR3 protein: CSARGQSYGYTF; CDR3 DNA: TGCAGTGCTAGAGGGCAATCTTATGGCTACACCTTC; J gene: TRBJ1-2; D gene: .; clone size: many; V gene: TRBV20-1
CDR3 protein: CAWTPTTEAFF; CDR3 DNA: TGTGCCTGGACTCCGACCACTGAAGCTTTCTTT; J gene: TRBJ1-1; D gene: .; clone size: few; V gene: TRBV30
CDR3 protein: CASSPGGTQETQYF; CDR3 DNA: TGTGCCAGCAGTCCAGGGGGCACCCAAGAGACCCAGTACTTC; J gene: TRBJ2-5; D gene: TRBD1; clone size: many; V gene: TRBV5-1
CDR3 protein: CASSWNGGNEKLFF; CDR3 DNA: TGTGCCAGCAGCTGGAACGGGGGCAATGAAAAACTGTTTTTT; J gene: TRBJ1-4; D gene: .; clone size: .; V gene: TRBV11-2